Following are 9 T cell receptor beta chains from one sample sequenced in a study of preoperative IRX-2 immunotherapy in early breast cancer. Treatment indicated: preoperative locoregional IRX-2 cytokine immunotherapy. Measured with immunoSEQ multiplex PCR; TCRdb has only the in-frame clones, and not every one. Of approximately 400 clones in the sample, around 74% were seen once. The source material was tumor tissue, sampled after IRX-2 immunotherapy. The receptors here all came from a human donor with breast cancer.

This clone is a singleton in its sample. CDR3 bases: TGTGCCAGCTCACGAGAAGTCTCATACGAGCAGTACGTC. This codes for CASSREVSYEQYV. This chain joins TRBV18 and TRBJ2-7, with D uncertain. The CDR3 has 13 amino acids. V was shortened by 4 bases and J by 4 bases, with 11 bases between the two germline ends. Per germline, CDR1 KGHSH and CDR2 LQKENI.

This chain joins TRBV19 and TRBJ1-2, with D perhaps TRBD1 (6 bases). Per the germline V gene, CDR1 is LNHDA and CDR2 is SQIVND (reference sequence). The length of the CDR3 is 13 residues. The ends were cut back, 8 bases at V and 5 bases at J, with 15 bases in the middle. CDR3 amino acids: CASFNRDFYGYTF. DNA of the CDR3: TGTGCCAGTTTTAACAGGGATTTTTATGGCTACACCTTC.

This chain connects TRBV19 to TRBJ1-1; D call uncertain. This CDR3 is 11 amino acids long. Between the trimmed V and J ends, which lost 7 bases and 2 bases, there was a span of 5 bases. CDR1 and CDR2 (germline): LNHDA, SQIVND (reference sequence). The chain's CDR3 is CASTVNTEAFF. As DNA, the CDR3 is TGTGCCAGTACAGTTAACACTGAAGCTTTCTTT.

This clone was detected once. The CDR3 DNA reads as TGTGCCAGCAGCTTTGGACTAGCGGGGGGGCAGGAGACCCAGTACTTC. Its translation is CASSFGLAGGQETQYF. This sequence joins TRBV11-3 and TRBJ2-5, with TRBD2 identical over 15 bases. V trimming: 3 bases; J trimming: 5 bases; junction bases outside the gene matches: 4. Germline V gene data show CDR1 as SGHNT and CDR2 as YENEEA. The CDR3 is made up of 16 amino acids.

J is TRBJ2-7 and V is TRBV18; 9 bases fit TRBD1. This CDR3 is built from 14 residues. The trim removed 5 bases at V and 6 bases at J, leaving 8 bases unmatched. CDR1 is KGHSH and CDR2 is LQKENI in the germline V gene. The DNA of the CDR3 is TGTGCCAGCTCATCCCGGGACAGGGAGGGCGAGCAGTACTTC. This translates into CASSSRDREGEQYF.

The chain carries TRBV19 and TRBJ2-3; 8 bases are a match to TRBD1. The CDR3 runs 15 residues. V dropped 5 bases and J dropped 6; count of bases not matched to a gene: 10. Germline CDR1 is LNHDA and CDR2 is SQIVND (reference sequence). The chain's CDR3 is CASSADRASMDTQYF. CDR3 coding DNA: TGTGCCAGTAGTGCGGACAGGGCCTCAATGGATACGCAGTATTTT.

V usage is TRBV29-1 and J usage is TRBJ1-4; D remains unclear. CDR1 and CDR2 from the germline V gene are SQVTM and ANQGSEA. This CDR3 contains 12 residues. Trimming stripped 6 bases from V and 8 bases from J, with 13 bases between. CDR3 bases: TGCAGCGTCGGGCCTAACCAGGAAAAACTGTTTTTT. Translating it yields CSVGPNQEKLFF.

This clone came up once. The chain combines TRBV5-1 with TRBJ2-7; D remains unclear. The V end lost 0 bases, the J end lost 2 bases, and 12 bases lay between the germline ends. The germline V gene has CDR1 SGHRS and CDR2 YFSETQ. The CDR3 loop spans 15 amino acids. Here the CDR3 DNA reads TGCGCCAGCAGCTTGGCCCTGGCATCCACCTACGAGCAGTACGTC. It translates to CASSLALASTYEQYV.

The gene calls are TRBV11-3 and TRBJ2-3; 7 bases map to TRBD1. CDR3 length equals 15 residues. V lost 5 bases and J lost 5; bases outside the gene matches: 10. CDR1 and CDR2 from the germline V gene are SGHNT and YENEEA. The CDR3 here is CASSLGQAPGDTQYF. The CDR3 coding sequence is TGTGCCAGCAGCCTAGGACAGGCTCCCGGAGATACGCAGTATTTT.